This is a list of T cell receptor beta chains from one sample in a study of metastatic and nonmetastatic thyroid tumors. MiXCR reprocessed the PCR reads for TCRdb. Among nearly 35,000 clones listed, approximately 15% were seen once. The sequenced material came from blood. These TCRs come from a female donor with papillary thyroid cancer or a benign thyroid nodule (not recorded which). Some clones in this sample may be carry-over from other donors' samples. CDR3s include the opening cysteine and the closing phenylalanine or tryptophan. Fields, in order: clone size, J gene, D gene, V gene, CDR3 DNA, CDR3 protein. A D gene is named only where the DNA matches it firmly. Some rows mark clone size as missing; the rest say once, few, many or name a class of expanded clone.

many,TRBJ2-3,.,TRBV4-3,TGCGCCAGCAGCCAAGAGGGCTTTAGCACAGATACGCAGTATTTT,CASSQEGFSTDTQYF
.,TRBJ1-1,.,TRBV7-2,TGTGCCAGCAGCTTAATTTCTGGGAACACCGAAGCTTTCTTT,CASSLISGNTEAFF
.,TRBJ2-3,TRBD2,TRBV2,TGTGCCAGCAGTTCCAACGCGACTAGCGGGCCCACAGATACGCAGTATTTT,CASSSNATSGPTDTQYF
few,TRBJ1-1,.,TRBV29-1,TGCAGCGTTTCTCAGGCATGGCAAGTTTTCTTT,CSVSQAWQVFF
.,TRBJ2-3,.,TRBV11-3,TGTGCCAGCAGTTTGGATACGCAGTATTTT,CASSLDTQYF
many,TRBJ2-2,TRBD1,TRBV24-1,TGTGCCACCAGCAGGCAGGGGGCTGACACCGGGGAGCTGTTTTTT,CATSRQGADTGELFF
.,TRBJ1-1,.,TRBV20-1,TGCAGTGCGTCACTCGACAGATCCCCTGAAGCTTTCTTT,CSASLDRSPEAFF
few,TRBJ2-7,.,TRBV6-1,TGTGCCAGCAAAATTAGAAAACCAAAATCCTACGAGCAGTACTTC,CASKIRKPKSYEQYF
many,TRBJ2-5,TRBD2,TRBV20-1,TGCAGTGCCCATATTAGCGGGACACAAGAGACCCAGTACTTC,CSAHISGTQETQYF
.,TRBJ2-1,TRBD2,TRBV18,TGTGCCAGCTCACCCCGGACTAGCGTGAGCCGCGGCAATGATCAGTTCTTC,CASSPRTSVSRGNDQFF
.,TRBJ1-1,.,TRBV19,TGTGCCAGTAGATCACCCAGATTGAAAACTGAAGCTTTCTTT,CASRSPRLKTEAFF
.,TRBJ2-7,.,TRBV28,TGTGCCAGCAGTTTAAACCAAGCGTTATACGAGCAGTACTTC,CASSLNQALYEQYF
many,TRBJ1-1,TRBD1,TRBV28,TGTGCCAGCAGTCCCAGAGCACAGGGGTGGACTGAAGCTTTCTTT,CASSPRAQGWTEAFF
medium-sized,TRBJ1-2,TRBD1,TRBV12-3/TRBV12-4,TGTGCCAGCAGTTTTTCCGGGACAGTTTATGGCTACACCTTC,CASSFSGTVYGYTF
many,TRBJ2-1,.,TRBV5-1,TGCGCCAGCAGCTTGGCGGTCCCGTCCACCTCCTACAATGAGCAGTTCTTC,CASSLAVPSTSYNEQFF